These T cell receptor beta chains were read from a single sample in a study of blood T cells in healthy people across ages. Using its own MiXCR run on the 5' RACE reads, TCRdb lists one record per CDR3 protein. The sample includes about a million distinct CDR3 sequences, 51% seen only once; the top ten take about a fifth. Sequencing was performed on blood. The receptors were gathered from a woman between 55 and 75 years old in good health. Each CDR3 is given with its conserved first and last residue. D genes are given only for firm matches. Size is omitted from some rows. Given values are once, few, many or a class for expanded clones.

v_gene: TRBV2
d_gene: NA
abundance: few
j_gene: TRBJ2-1
CDR3aa: CASSERNEQFF
CDR3nt: TGTGCCAGCAGTGAACGGAATGAGCAGTTCTTC

v_gene: TRBV20-1
d_gene: NA
abundance: NA
j_gene: TRBJ2-1
CDR3aa: CSANRARSSYNEQFF
CDR3nt: TGCAGTGCTAACCGGGCGCGTAGCTCCTACAATGAGCAGTTCTTC

v_gene: TRBV7-9
d_gene: NA
abundance: few
j_gene: TRBJ1-2
CDR3aa: CASTTVSSLSGYTF
CDR3nt: TGTGCCAGCACCACCGTATCTTCACTATCGGGCTACACCTTC

v_gene: TRBV30
d_gene: NA
abundance: NA
j_gene: TRBJ1-1
CDR3aa: CAWSAAKGRGEAFF
CDR3nt: TGTGCCTGGAGTGCTGCTAAAGGGAGGGGTGAAGCTTTCTTT

v_gene: TRBV18
d_gene: NA
abundance: few
j_gene: TRBJ1-5
CDR3aa: CASSPGGPVGQPQHF
CDR3nt: TGTGCCAGCTCACCGGGGGGCCCCGTTGGTCAGCCCCAGCATTTT

v_gene: TRBV24-1
d_gene: NA
abundance: NA
j_gene: TRBJ1-1
CDR3aa: CATSDSGGSTEAFF
CDR3nt: TGTGCCACCAGTGATTCGGGGGGGAGCACCGAAGCTTTCTTT

v_gene: TRBV20-1
d_gene: NA
abundance: NA
j_gene: TRBJ2-1
CDR3aa: CSARGLWADNEQFF
CDR3nt: TGCAGTGCTAGGGGGCTTTGGGCCGACAATGAGCAGTTCTTC

v_gene: TRBV20-1
d_gene: TRBD2
abundance: few
j_gene: TRBJ2-1
CDR3aa: CSARVLPGLAGGHANEQFF
CDR3nt: TGCAGTGCCCGGGTTCTACCGGGACTAGCGGGAGGGCACGCGAATGAGCAGTTCTTC

v_gene: TRBV20-1
d_gene: NA
abundance: NA
j_gene: TRBJ2-1
CDR3aa: CSARDQGMVSYNEQFF
CDR3nt: TGCAGTGCTAGAGATCAGGGGATGGTCTCCTACAATGAGCAGTTCTTC

v_gene: TRBV12-3/TRBV12-4
d_gene: NA
abundance: NA
j_gene: TRBJ2-5
CDR3aa: CASSVTRRETQYF
CDR3nt: TGTGCCAGCAGTGTGACTAGACGAGAGACCCAGTACTTC

v_gene: TRBV24-1
d_gene: NA
abundance: once
j_gene: TRBJ1-2
CDR3aa: CATSGPGTGGYGYTF
CDR3nt: TGTGCCACCAGTGGCCCAGGGACTGGTGGATATGGCTACACCTTC

v_gene: TRBV21-1
d_gene: NA
abundance: NA
j_gene: TRBJ2-3
CDR3aa: CASSKEEREKRVPDPDTQYF
CDR3nt: TGTGCCAGCAGCAAAGAGGAGCGGGAGAAGAGAGTGCCTGATCCAGATACGCAGTATTTT

v_gene: TRBV4-2
d_gene: TRBD2
abundance: NA
j_gene: TRBJ2-5
CDR3aa: CASSQLAGVWETQYF
CDR3nt: TGTGCCAGCAGCCAACTAGCGGGAGTTTGGGAGACCCAGTACTTC

v_gene: TRBV29-1
d_gene: NA
abundance: NA
j_gene: TRBJ2-7
CDR3aa: CSVNETGEQYF
CDR3nt: TGCAGCGTTAATGAAACCGGCGAGCAGTACTTC

v_gene: TRBV28
d_gene: TRBD1
abundance: NA
j_gene: TRBJ1-6
CDR3aa: CASSLQGFGRPPLHF
CDR3nt: TGTGCCAGCAGTCTACAGGGGTTCGGTCGTCCACCCCTCCACTTT

v_gene: TRBV7-2
d_gene: NA
abundance: NA
j_gene: TRBJ2-1
CDR3aa: CASTFPWGNEQFF
CDR3nt: TGTGCCAGCACCTTCCCCTGGGGGAATGAGCAGTTCTTC

v_gene: TRBV12-3/TRBV12-4
d_gene: NA
abundance: NA
j_gene: TRBJ2-5
CDR3aa: CASSLHGGRETQYF
CDR3nt: TGTGCCAGCAGTTTACACGGGGGAAGAGAGACCCAGTACTTC

v_gene: TRBV10-3
d_gene: NA
abundance: NA
j_gene: TRBJ1-4
CDR3aa: CAISSWGEKLFF
CDR3nt: TGTGCCATCAGTTCATGGGGTGAAAAACTGTTTTTT

v_gene: TRBV20-1
d_gene: NA
abundance: few
j_gene: TRBJ2-1
CDR3aa: CSASYRPTEQFF
CDR3nt: TGCAGTGCTAGTTACCGGCCGACTGAGCAGTTCTTC

v_gene: TRBV6-2/TRBV6-3
d_gene: NA
abundance: few
j_gene: TRBJ2-7
CDR3aa: CASKKGRGHHIYEQYF
CDR3nt: TGTGCCAGCAAGAAGGGACGGGGACACCACATCTACGAGCAGTACTTC

v_gene: TRBV6-5
d_gene: NA
abundance: NA
j_gene: TRBJ2-3
CDR3aa: CASSYAATDTQYF
CDR3nt: TGTGCCAGCAGTTACGCGGCCACAGATACGCAGTATTTT

v_gene: TRBV7-2
d_gene: NA
abundance: NA
j_gene: TRBJ2-7
CDR3aa: CASSTNPLTGIHEQYF
CDR3nt: TGTGCCAGCAGCACAAACCCACTCACTGGAATCCACGAGCAGTACTTC

v_gene: TRBV5-1
d_gene: NA
abundance: few
j_gene: TRBJ2-3
CDR3aa: CASSLEAGDTQYF
CDR3nt: TGCGCCAGCAGCTTGGAGGCAGGCGATACGCAGTATTTT

v_gene: TRBV20-1
d_gene: NA
abundance: NA
j_gene: TRBJ2-7
CDR3aa: CSASGRAQYF
CDR3nt: TGCAGTGCTAGCGGGAGAGCCCAGTACTTC

v_gene: TRBV4-2
d_gene: TRBD1
abundance: NA
j_gene: TRBJ2-5
CDR3aa: CASSLDPTGDRFQETRYF
CDR3nt: TGTGCCAGCAGCCTTGATCCTACCGGGGACAGGTTTCAAGAGACCCGGTACTTC

v_gene: TRBV15
d_gene: NA
abundance: NA
j_gene: TRBJ1-5
CDR3aa: CATSRGTGINQPQHF
CDR3nt: TGTGCCACCAGCAGGGGTACAGGGATAAATCAGCCCCAGCATTTT

v_gene: TRBV7-2
d_gene: TRBD1
abundance: many
j_gene: TRBJ2-7
CDR3aa: CASSFTGGGYEQYF
CDR3nt: TGTGCCAGCAGCTTTACAGGGGGTGGGTACGAGCAGTACTTC